The T cell receptor beta chain under discussion was sequenced for a study of shared clonotypes between healthy human individuals. Donors comprised healthy HIV-negative adults lacking recent acute infections or vaccinations. Nashville, Tennessee was home to all donors, each a Caucasian adult. The table came from immunoSEQ multiplex PCR; TCRdb's copy has only in-frame clones and leaves some out. The sample lists approximately 2.1 million clones, roughly 93% occurring once. This receptor was identified in a young man in good health. Some clones in this sample may be carry-over from other donors' samples. The sequenced sample was naive CD4+ T cells from PBMCs. Subset noted: CD45RA+ positively selected.

In nucleotides, the CDR3 is TGTGCCAGCTCACCGGGACAGGTCCACGAGCAGTACTTC. It translates to CASSPGQVHEQYF. This chain uses TRBV18 with TRBJ2-7, with TRBD1 identical over 8 bases. J gave up 5 bases and V 3 bases, and 3 bases lay outside the gene matches. CDR1 is KGHSH and CDR2 is LQKENI in the germline V gene. CDR3 length equals 13 residues.